The entry below gives a single T cell receptor (beta chain) sequence along with its context. In germline, CDR1 is SEHNR, CDR2 FQNEAQ (reference sequence). The CDR3 extends over 15 amino acids. Between the trimmed V and J ends, which lost 1 base and 3 bases, there was a span of 12 bases. This sample stems from a study of beta chain features in type 1 diabetes. The overall study: What patients shared with healthy donors was a similar profile of age, gender and cell yields.

Populations obtained by sorting all exceeded 95% purity. Of the isolated RNA, all was reverse transcribed, and so the sequenced material was expressed TCRB transcripts. The protocol was immunoSEQ multiplex PCR, while the TCRdb copy is restricted to in-frame clones and leaves out a portion. The table shows under 550,000 clones, with about an eighth occurring only once. This TCR was sampled from a woman younger than 35 in good health. The chain recombines TRBV7-9 with TRBJ1-1; D is unclear. The sequenced material came from naive CD4+ T cells from blood. The DNA for the CDR3 is TGTGCCAGCAGCTTAGTAAAGGGAAAATACACTGAAGCTTTCTTT. Amino acid sequence: CASSLVKGKYTEAFF.